This record concerns one T cell receptor beta chain sequence. The sample belongs to a study of blood T cells in healthy people across ages. A second PCR of about 6 to 11 cycles used a sample-barcoded 5' primer and a J-beta primer mix. TCRdb re-called the 5' RACE reads with MiXCR, one entry per CDR3 protein. The table shows 1,100,000 or so distinct CDR3 sequences, with 45% occurring only once. Germline loops: CDR1 DFQATT, CDR2 SNEGSKA (reference sequence). V dropped 4 bases and J dropped 10; count of bases not matched to a gene: 8. The CDR3 contains 14 residues. This sequence was found in a woman aged 55-75 years in good health. Sequencing used blood. The chain combines TRBV20-1 with TRBJ2-1; 12 positions agree with TRBD2. The CDR3, as DNA: TGCAGTGCTAAGTGGGCTAGCGGGAGGGGCGAGCAGTTCTTC. Its protein product is CSAKWASGRGEQFF.